This is a list of T cell receptor beta chains from one sample in a study of T cell responses to AZD1222 COVID-19 vaccine. Using immunoSEQ multiplex PCR, the repertoire was profiled, and TCRdb retains in-frame clones only, with some absent. The sample lists roughly 120,000 clones, 88% occurring once. Sequenced here: peripheral blood, sampled on day 0 of AZD1222 vaccination. Receptors were obtained from an adult in good health. Both conserved end residues are part of each CDR3. Fields, in order: D gene, J gene, CDR3 length, V gene, clone size, CDR3 DNA, CDR3 protein. D genes are given only for firm matches. Size is omitted from some rows. Given values are once, few, many or a class for expanded clones.

d_gene: TRBD2
j_gene: TRBJ2-1
len: 17
v_gene: TRBV7-2
abundance: once
CDR3nt: TGTGCCAGCAGCTTAGCCTCTAGCGGGAGGGGGTACAATGAGCAGTTCTTC
CDR3aa: CASSLASSGRGYNEQFF

d_gene: -
j_gene: TRBJ2-5
len: 13
v_gene: TRBV7-9
abundance: -
CDR3nt: TGTGCCAGCAGCTTAGACCACTGGAAGACCCAGTACTTC
CDR3aa: CASSLDHWKTQYF

d_gene: -
j_gene: TRBJ2-6
len: 17
v_gene: TRBV3-1/TRBV3-2
abundance: -
CDR3nt: TGTGCCAGCAGCCAATGGCTCAGGACAAAAGGAGCCAACGTCCTGACTTTC
CDR3aa: CASSQWLRTKGANVLTF

d_gene: -
j_gene: TRBJ1-3
len: 15
v_gene: TRBV27
abundance: -
CDR3nt: TGTGCCAGCAGTTTATCGAATACAGCTGGAAACACCATATATTTT
CDR3aa: CASSLSNTAGNTIYF

d_gene: TRBD1
j_gene: TRBJ1-1
len: 13
v_gene: TRBV18
abundance: -
CDR3nt: TGTGCCAGCCTTCAGGACAGGGCGGCTGAAGCTTTCTTT
CDR3aa: CASLQDRAAEAFF

d_gene: -
j_gene: TRBJ1-3
len: 14
v_gene: TRBV5-1
abundance: -
CDR3nt: TGCGCCAGCAGCTTGGATGCGTCTGGAAACACCATATATTTT
CDR3aa: CASSLDASGNTIYF

d_gene: TRBD1
j_gene: TRBJ1-1
len: 15
v_gene: TRBV24-1
abundance: -
CDR3nt: TGTGCCACCAGTGATCCGGCAGGGGGCTCCGCTGAAGCTTTCTTT
CDR3aa: CATSDPAGGSAEAFF

d_gene: -
j_gene: TRBJ1-1
len: 12
v_gene: TRBV19
abundance: once
CDR3nt: TGTGCCAGTAGCTTAGGGAACACTGAAGCTTTCTTT
CDR3aa: CASSLGNTEAFF

d_gene: -
j_gene: TRBJ1-3
len: 15
v_gene: TRBV30
abundance: -
CDR3nt: TGTGCCTGGAGTAGGGCCAGGGAAGGGGTAAACACCATATATTTT
CDR3aa: CAWSRAREGVNTIYF

d_gene: -
j_gene: TRBJ1-5
len: 16
v_gene: TRBV10-3
abundance: -
CDR3nt: TGTGCCATCAGTGAGCTGGGAGGGAATAGCAATCAGCCCCAGCATTTT
CDR3aa: CAISELGGNSNQPQHF

d_gene: -
j_gene: TRBJ2-2
len: 14
v_gene: TRBV5-5
abundance: -
CDR3nt: TGTGCCAGCAGCTTGGGAGGGGATTTGGAGGAGCTGTTTTTT
CDR3aa: CASSLGGDLEELFF

d_gene: -
j_gene: TRBJ2-5
len: 14
v_gene: TRBV19
abundance: -
CDR3nt: TGTGCCAGTAGCCCCCCCGGGGCACGGGAGACCCAGTACTTC
CDR3aa: CASSPPGARETQYF

d_gene: TRBD2
j_gene: TRBJ2-1
len: 18
v_gene: TRBV25-1
abundance: -
CDR3nt: TGTGCCAGCAGTGATCCCGTCCTAGCGGGGGGGTCAGAGGCTGAGCAGTTCTTC
CDR3aa: CASSDPVLAGGSEAEQFF

d_gene: TRBD2
j_gene: TRBJ2-7
len: 15
v_gene: TRBV27
abundance: -
CDR3nt: TGTGCCAGCAGTCGGACGAGCGGGAGGACCTACGAGCAGTACTTC
CDR3aa: CASSRTSGRTYEQYF

d_gene: -
j_gene: TRBJ1-2
len: 11
v_gene: TRBV6-5
abundance: -
CDR3nt: TGTGCCATATCCGAGGGGTATGGCTACACCTTC
CDR3aa: CAISEGYGYTF

d_gene: TRBD1
j_gene: TRBJ1-1
len: 15
v_gene: TRBV11-2
abundance: -
CDR3nt: TGTGCCAGCAGCTTAGCCTACAGGGGGAGCACTGAAGCTTTCTTT
CDR3aa: CASSLAYRGSTEAFF

d_gene: TRBD1
j_gene: TRBJ1-1
len: 15
v_gene: TRBV6-2/TRBV6-3
abundance: -
CDR3nt: TGTGCCAGCAGTTACCGCCGGGACAGGGCCACTGAAGCTTTCTTT
CDR3aa: CASSYRRDRATEAFF

d_gene: TRBD1
j_gene: TRBJ2-5
len: 17
v_gene: TRBV2
abundance: -
CDR3nt: TGTGCCAGCAGCCACGGACAGGGGGAGAGTCGGGGAGAGACCCAGTACTTC
CDR3aa: CASSHGQGESRGETQYF

d_gene: -
j_gene: TRBJ2-7
len: 14
v_gene: TRBV5-1
abundance: -
CDR3nt: TGCGCCAGCAGCTTTGGGGGGATATCCTACGAGCAGTACTTC
CDR3aa: CASSFGGISYEQYF

d_gene: TRBD1
j_gene: TRBJ1-2
len: 13
v_gene: TRBV30
abundance: -
CDR3nt: TGTGCCTGGACCAGGGGGACTAACTATGGCTACACCTTC
CDR3aa: CAWTRGTNYGYTF

d_gene: -
j_gene: TRBJ1-2
len: 12
v_gene: TRBV7-2
abundance: -
CDR3nt: TGTGCCAGCAGCTTAGCAGGGTATGGCTACACCTTC
CDR3aa: CASSLAGYGYTF

d_gene: -
j_gene: TRBJ2-7
len: 15
v_gene: TRBV19
abundance: once
CDR3nt: TGTGCCAGTAGTATAGATATACAGCCAGACGACGAGCAGTACTTC
CDR3aa: CASSIDIQPDDEQYF

d_gene: -
j_gene: TRBJ1-5
len: 14
v_gene: TRBV6-5
abundance: -
CDR3nt: TGTGCCAGCAGTTACTCCAGCCTAAGCGGGCCCCAGCATTTT
CDR3aa: CASSYSSLSGPQHF

d_gene: -
j_gene: TRBJ1-1
len: 15
v_gene: TRBV6-5
abundance: -
CDR3nt: TGTGCCAGCAGCCTCCGACCCGGGGGGGACGGTGAAGCTTTCTTT
CDR3aa: CASSLRPGGDGEAFF

d_gene: -
j_gene: TRBJ1-2
len: 13
v_gene: TRBV7-2
abundance: -
CDR3nt: TGTGCCAGCAGCCCCCAGGGCCAGCTGGGCTACACCTTC
CDR3aa: CASSPQGQLGYTF

d_gene: -
j_gene: TRBJ1-2
len: 14
v_gene: TRBV7-9
abundance: once
CDR3nt: TGTGCCAGCAGCCTAGCGAGGGCGGACTATGGCTACACCTTC
CDR3aa: CASSLARADYGYTF

d_gene: -
j_gene: TRBJ1-2
len: 12
v_gene: TRBV3-1/TRBV3-2
abundance: -
CDR3nt: TGTGCCAGCAGCGTTACCGGTTATGGCTACACCTTC
CDR3aa: CASSVTGYGYTF

d_gene: -
j_gene: TRBJ1-1
len: 13
v_gene: TRBV4-3
abundance: -
CDR3nt: TGCGCCAGCAGCCAAGGGGGGGTGGCTGAAGCTTTCTTT
CDR3aa: CASSQGGVAEAFF

d_gene: -
j_gene: TRBJ1-6
len: 16
v_gene: TRBV5-1
abundance: -
CDR3nt: TGCGCCAGCAGCAAAGGACAGAATTCCTATAATTCACCCCTCCACTTT
CDR3aa: CASSKGQNSYNSPLHF

d_gene: -
j_gene: TRBJ2-1
len: 17
v_gene: TRBV4-2
abundance: few
CDR3nt: TGTGCCAGCAGCGCTCAAGGGGCGGGAAGCTCCTACAATGAGCAGTTCTTC
CDR3aa: CASSAQGAGSSYNEQFF

d_gene: -
j_gene: TRBJ2-5
len: 14
v_gene: TRBV19
abundance: -
CDR3nt: TGTGCCAGTAGTCCGCCAGGGGAAGTGGAGACCCAGTACTTC
CDR3aa: CASSPPGEVETQYF

d_gene: -
j_gene: TRBJ1-3
len: 12
v_gene: TRBV11-2
abundance: -
CDR3nt: TGTGCCAGCAGCTTATCCAGAAACACCATATATTTT
CDR3aa: CASSLSRNTIYF

d_gene: -
j_gene: TRBJ2-5
len: 13
v_gene: TRBV29-1
abundance: -
CDR3nt: TGCAGCGTTGGAGGCGGAGGCGGAGAGACCCAGTACTTC
CDR3aa: CSVGGGGGETQYF

d_gene: TRBD2
j_gene: TRBJ2-5
len: 15
v_gene: TRBV3-1/TRBV3-2
abundance: -
CDR3nt: TGTGCCAGCTGCCGGCTAGCGGGGAGGGAAGAGACCCAGTACTTC
CDR3aa: CASCRLAGREETQYF

d_gene: -
j_gene: TRBJ2-7
len: 15
v_gene: TRBV18
abundance: -
CDR3nt: TGTGCCAGCTCACTAAGTCGGACTACCTTATACGAGCAGTACTTC
CDR3aa: CASSLSRTTLYEQYF

d_gene: -
j_gene: TRBJ1-5
len: 13
v_gene: TRBV27
abundance: few
CDR3nt: TGTGCCAGCGCCCTATATAGCAATCAGCCCCAGCATTTT
CDR3aa: CASALYSNQPQHF

d_gene: -
j_gene: TRBJ1-5
len: 16
v_gene: TRBV4-3
abundance: -
CDR3nt: TGCGCCAGCAGCCCAGGGCCCCCGGGGGGATACCAGCCCCAGCATTTT
CDR3aa: CASSPGPPGGYQPQHF

d_gene: TRBD2
j_gene: TRBJ2-2
len: 17
v_gene: TRBV24-1
abundance: once
CDR3nt: TGTGCCACCAGTGATTGGGCTAGCGGGATCCCTAGCGGGGAGCTGTTTTTT
CDR3aa: CATSDWASGIPSGELFF

d_gene: -
j_gene: TRBJ1-3
len: 14
v_gene: TRBV5-6
abundance: -
CDR3nt: TGTGCCAGCAGCTTGGCCGCCTCTGGAAACACCATATATTTT
CDR3aa: CASSLAASGNTIYF

d_gene: TRBD2
j_gene: TRBJ2-1
len: 15
v_gene: TRBV7-3
abundance: -
CDR3nt: TGTGCCAGCAGGGGGACTAGCGGGAGATTTAATGAGCAGTTCTTC
CDR3aa: CASRGTSGRFNEQFF

d_gene: -
j_gene: TRBJ2-5
len: 13
v_gene: TRBV7-9
abundance: -
CDR3nt: TGTGCCAGCAGGGTAGCGGCCCAAGAGACCCAGTACTTC
CDR3aa: CASRVAAQETQYF

d_gene: -
j_gene: TRBJ1-4
len: 13
v_gene: TRBV5-1
abundance: once
CDR3nt: TGCGCCAGCAGCTTAGCCCTAAATGAAAAACTGTTTTTT
CDR3aa: CASSLALNEKLFF

d_gene: -
j_gene: TRBJ2-4
len: 14
v_gene: TRBV7-2
abundance: -
CDR3nt: TGTGCCAGCAGCCCCCCGGGGGGCGGGAACATTCAGTACTTC
CDR3aa: CASSPPGGGNIQYF

d_gene: TRBD1
j_gene: TRBJ1-2
len: 13
v_gene: TRBV5-4
abundance: -
CDR3nt: TGTGCCAGCAGCACTGGACAGGGCGGAGGCTACACCTTC
CDR3aa: CASSTGQGGGYTF

d_gene: -
j_gene: TRBJ2-7
len: 12
v_gene: TRBV30
abundance: -
CDR3nt: TGTGCCTGGAGTCCCTGGGGGAGTGTGTGGTACTTC
CDR3aa: CAWSPWGSVWYF

d_gene: TRBD2
j_gene: TRBJ2-3
len: 16
v_gene: TRBV3-1/TRBV3-2
abundance: once
CDR3nt: TGTGCCAGCAGCCTGCGCGGGAGGGTGGGTACAGATACGCAGTATTTT
CDR3aa: CASSLRGRVGTDTQYF

d_gene: TRBD2
j_gene: TRBJ2-7
len: 16
v_gene: TRBV4-3
abundance: -
CDR3nt: TGCGCCAGCAGCCCCCTTTGGGGGGGTAGGACCTACGAGCAGTACTTC
CDR3aa: CASSPLWGGRTYEQYF

d_gene: TRBD1
j_gene: TRBJ2-7
len: 16
v_gene: TRBV18
abundance: few
CDR3nt: TGTGCCAGCTCACCACCGGTAGGACAGGGGAGCCACGAGCAGTACTTC
CDR3aa: CASSPPVGQGSHEQYF

d_gene: -
j_gene: TRBJ2-2
len: 15
v_gene: TRBV24-1
abundance: -
CDR3nt: TGTGCCACCAGTGACCCCTCCTATGGGACCGGGGAGCTGTTTTTT
CDR3aa: CATSDPSYGTGELFF

d_gene: -
j_gene: TRBJ1-3
len: 14
v_gene: TRBV11-2
abundance: -
CDR3nt: TGTGCCAGCAGCCTGCAGCCCTCTGGAAACACCATATATTTT
CDR3aa: CASSLQPSGNTIYF

d_gene: -
j_gene: TRBJ1-2
len: 14
v_gene: TRBV19
abundance: -
CDR3nt: TGTGCCAGTAGGAGAGAGGAGGGGAGTAGGGGCTACACCTTC
CDR3aa: CASRREEGSRGYTF

d_gene: -
j_gene: TRBJ2-7
len: 14
v_gene: TRBV6-6
abundance: -
CDR3nt: TGTGCCAGCAGGCCCGAGGGGGGGACCTACGAGCAGTACTTC
CDR3aa: CASRPEGGTYEQYF

d_gene: -
j_gene: TRBJ2-5
len: 12
v_gene: TRBV6-2/TRBV6-3
abundance: -
CDR3nt: TGTGCCAGCAGCCAGATTAGGCGAGCTCAGTACTTC
CDR3aa: CASSQIRRAQYF

d_gene: TRBD1
j_gene: TRBJ1-2
len: 18
v_gene: TRBV3-1/TRBV3-2
abundance: -
CDR3nt: TGTGCCAGCAGCCAAGGACCGCGGGACAGGGTTAAAGTCTATGGCTACACCTTC
CDR3aa: CASSQGPRDRVKVYGYTF

d_gene: TRBD2
j_gene: TRBJ2-7
len: 16
v_gene: TRBV6-1
abundance: -
CDR3nt: TGTGCCAGCAGTGCCCGGACTAGCGGGAGCTCCTACGAGCAGTACTTC
CDR3aa: CASSARTSGSSYEQYF